This TCR beta chain was found in a study of blood T cell repertoires in COVID-19. The ends lost 5 bases at V and 1 base at J; junction bases unmatched: 5. This CDR3 region has 15 residues. CDR1 LNHDA and CDR2 SQIVND come from the germline V gene (reference sequence). Here immunoSEQ multiplex PCR was the method, and the copy in TCRdb shows in-frame clones only, minus some. Altogether around 260,000 clones are present, 80% to 90% being singletons, with the ten largest covering about 3%. This clone turned up a few times. Material: peripheral blood. This TCR derives from a woman in her 30s with active or convalescent COVID-19. The chain joins TRBV19 to TRBJ1-2, with 9 positions matching TRBD1. The CDR3 sequence is CASSPGTGNNYGYTF. The CDR3 DNA reads as TGTGCCAGTAGTCCCGGGACAGGGAATAACTATGGCTACACCTTC.